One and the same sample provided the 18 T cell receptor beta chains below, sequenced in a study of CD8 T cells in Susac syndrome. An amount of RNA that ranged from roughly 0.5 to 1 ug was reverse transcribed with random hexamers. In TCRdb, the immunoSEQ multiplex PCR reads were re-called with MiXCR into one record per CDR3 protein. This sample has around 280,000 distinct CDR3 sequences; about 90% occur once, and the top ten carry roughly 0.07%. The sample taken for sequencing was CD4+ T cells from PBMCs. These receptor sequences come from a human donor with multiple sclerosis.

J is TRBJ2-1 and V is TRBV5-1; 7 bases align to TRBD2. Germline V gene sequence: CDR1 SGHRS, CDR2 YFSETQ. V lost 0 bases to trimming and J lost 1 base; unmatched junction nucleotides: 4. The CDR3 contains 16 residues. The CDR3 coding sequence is TGCGCCAGCAGCTTGGGTGGGGGGGGATCCTACAATGAGCAGTTCTTC. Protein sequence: CASSLGGGGSYNEQFF.

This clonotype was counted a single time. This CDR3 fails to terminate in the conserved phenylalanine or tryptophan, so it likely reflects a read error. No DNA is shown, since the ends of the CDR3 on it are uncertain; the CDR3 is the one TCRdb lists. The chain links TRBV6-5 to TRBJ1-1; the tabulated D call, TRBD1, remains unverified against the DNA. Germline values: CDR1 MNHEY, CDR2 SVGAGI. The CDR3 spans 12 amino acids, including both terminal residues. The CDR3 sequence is CASNSRRGRATL.

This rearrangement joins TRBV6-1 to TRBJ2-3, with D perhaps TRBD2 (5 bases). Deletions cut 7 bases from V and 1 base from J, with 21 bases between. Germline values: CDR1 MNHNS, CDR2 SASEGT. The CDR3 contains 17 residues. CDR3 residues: CASTRRDSSLGTDTQYF. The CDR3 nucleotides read TGTGCCAGCACCAGACGGGATAGCTCACTCGGCACAGATACGCAGTATTTT.

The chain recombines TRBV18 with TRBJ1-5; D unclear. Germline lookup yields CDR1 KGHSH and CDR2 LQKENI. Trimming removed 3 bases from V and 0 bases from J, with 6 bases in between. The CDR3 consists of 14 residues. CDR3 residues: CASSPEYSNQPQHF. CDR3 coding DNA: TGTGCCAGCTCACCGGAGTATAGCAATCAGCCCCAGCATTTT.

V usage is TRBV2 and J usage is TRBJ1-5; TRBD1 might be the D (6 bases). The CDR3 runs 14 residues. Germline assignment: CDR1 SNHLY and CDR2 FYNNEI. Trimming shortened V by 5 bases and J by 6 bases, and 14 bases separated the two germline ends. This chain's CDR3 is CASSSGAGVQPQHF. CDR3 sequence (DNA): TGTGCCAGCAGTTCTGGGGCAGGGGTTCAGCCCCAGCATTTT.

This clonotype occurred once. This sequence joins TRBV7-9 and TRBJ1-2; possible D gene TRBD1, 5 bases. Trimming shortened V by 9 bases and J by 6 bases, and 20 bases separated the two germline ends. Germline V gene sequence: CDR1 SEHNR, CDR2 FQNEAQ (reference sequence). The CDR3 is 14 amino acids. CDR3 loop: CASSGRLRTDGYTF. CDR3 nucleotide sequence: TGTGCCAGTTCGGGGCGCCTTAGAACGGATGGCTACACCTTC.

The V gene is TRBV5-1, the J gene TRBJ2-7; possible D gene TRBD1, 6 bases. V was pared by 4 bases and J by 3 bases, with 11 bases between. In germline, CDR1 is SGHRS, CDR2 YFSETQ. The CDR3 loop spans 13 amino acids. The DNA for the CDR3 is TGCGCCAGCAGCCCGGACAGCCTCTACGAGCAGTACTTC. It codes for CASSPDSLYEQYF. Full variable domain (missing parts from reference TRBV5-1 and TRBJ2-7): KAGVTQTPRYLIKTRGQQVTLSCSPISGHRSVSWYQQTPGQGLQFLFEYFSETQRNKGNFPGRFSGRQFSNSRSEMNVSTLELGDSALYLCASSPDSLYEQYFGPGTRLTVT.

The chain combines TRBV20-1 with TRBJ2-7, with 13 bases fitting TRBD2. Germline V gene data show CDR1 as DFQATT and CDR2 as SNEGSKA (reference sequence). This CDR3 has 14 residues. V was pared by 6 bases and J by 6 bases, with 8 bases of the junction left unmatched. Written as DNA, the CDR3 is TGCAGTGCAGACCCCGGACTAGCGGGAGTCGAGCAGTACTTC. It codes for CSADPGLAGVEQYF.

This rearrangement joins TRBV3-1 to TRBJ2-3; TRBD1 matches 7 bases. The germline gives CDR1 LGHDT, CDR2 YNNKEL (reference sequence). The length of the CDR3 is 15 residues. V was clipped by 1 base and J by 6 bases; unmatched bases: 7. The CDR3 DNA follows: TGTGCCAGCAGCCAAGGGGGACAGTTCGGGGATACGCAGTATTTT. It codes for CASSQGGQFGDTQYF.

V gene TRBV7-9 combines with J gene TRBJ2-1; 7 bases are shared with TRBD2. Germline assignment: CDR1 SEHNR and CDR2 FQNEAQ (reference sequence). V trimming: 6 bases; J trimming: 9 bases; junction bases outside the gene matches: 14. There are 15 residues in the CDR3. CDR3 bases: TGTGCCAGCAGTCGACCGGGACTAAGGAACAGTGAGCAGTTCTTC. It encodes CASSRPGLRNSEQFF.

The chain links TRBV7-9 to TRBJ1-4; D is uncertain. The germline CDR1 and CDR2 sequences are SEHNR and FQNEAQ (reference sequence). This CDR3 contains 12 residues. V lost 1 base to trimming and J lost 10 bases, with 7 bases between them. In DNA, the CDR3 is TGTGCCAGCAGCTTAGGGGAAGGAAAACTGTTTTTT. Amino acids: CASSLGEGKLFF.

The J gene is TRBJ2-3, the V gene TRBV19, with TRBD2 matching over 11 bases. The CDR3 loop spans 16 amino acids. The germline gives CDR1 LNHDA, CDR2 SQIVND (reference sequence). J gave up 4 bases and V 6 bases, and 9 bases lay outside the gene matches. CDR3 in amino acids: CASRPTSGGGPDTQYF. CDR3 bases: TGTGCCAGTAGACCTACTAGCGGGGGAGGGCCAGATACGCAGTATTTT.

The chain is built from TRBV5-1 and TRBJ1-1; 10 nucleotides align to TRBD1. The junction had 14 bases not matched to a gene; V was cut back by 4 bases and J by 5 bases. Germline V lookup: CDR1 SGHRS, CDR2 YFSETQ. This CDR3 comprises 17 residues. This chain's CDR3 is CASSRPGLTGGPTEAFF. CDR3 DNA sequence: TGCGCCAGCAGCCGCCCGGGGTTGACAGGGGGCCCTACTGAAGCTTTCTTT.

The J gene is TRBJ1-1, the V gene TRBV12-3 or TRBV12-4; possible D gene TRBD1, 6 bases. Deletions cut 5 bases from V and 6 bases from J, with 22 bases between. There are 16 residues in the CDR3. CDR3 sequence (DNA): TGTGCCAGCAGTCTCTACACAGGGTTCCGAATATCTGAAGCTTTCTTT. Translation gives CASSLYTGFRISEAFF.

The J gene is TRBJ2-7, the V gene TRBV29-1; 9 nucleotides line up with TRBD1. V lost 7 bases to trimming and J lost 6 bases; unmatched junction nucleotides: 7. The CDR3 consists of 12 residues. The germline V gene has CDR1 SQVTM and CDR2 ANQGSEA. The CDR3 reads CSAGQGNLEQYF. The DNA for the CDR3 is TGCAGCGCGGGACAGGGTAATCTCGAGCAGTACTTC.

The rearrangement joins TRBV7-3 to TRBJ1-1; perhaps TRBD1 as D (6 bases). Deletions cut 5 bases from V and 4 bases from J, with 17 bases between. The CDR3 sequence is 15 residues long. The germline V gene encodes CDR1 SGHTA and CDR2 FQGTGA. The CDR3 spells CASSVQGGIGTEAFF. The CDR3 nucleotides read TGTGCCAGCAGCGTACAGGGTGGGATTGGCACTGAAGCTTTCTTT.

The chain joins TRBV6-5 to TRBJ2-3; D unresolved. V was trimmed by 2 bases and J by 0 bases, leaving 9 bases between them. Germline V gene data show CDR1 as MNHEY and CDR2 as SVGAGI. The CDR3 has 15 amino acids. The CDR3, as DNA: TGTGCCAGCAGTTACGAGGCAGCTAGCACAGATACGCAGTATTTT. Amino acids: CASSYEAASTDTQYF.

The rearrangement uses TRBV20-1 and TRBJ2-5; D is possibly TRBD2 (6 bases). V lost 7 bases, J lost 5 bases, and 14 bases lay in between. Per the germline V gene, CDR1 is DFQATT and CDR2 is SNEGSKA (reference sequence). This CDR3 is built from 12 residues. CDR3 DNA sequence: TGCAGTGTTCCGGGGGTCCGGGAGACCCAGTACTTC. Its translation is CSVPGVRETQYF.